This T cell receptor beta chain was obtained from a study of blood T cells in healthy people across ages. The germline V and J ends were trimmed by 5 bases and 4 bases, with 14 bases remaining between them. The CDR3 sequence is 15 residues long. CDR1 and CDR2 from the germline V gene are SGHVS and FQNEAQ. Through a sample-barcoded 5' primer and a J-beta primer mix, a second PCR was run for about 7 to 12 cycles. TCRdb recomputed calls from the 5' RACE reads with MiXCR, one row per CDR3 protein. The table has some 1.5 million distinct CDR3 sequences, less than 45% seen once. This clonotype occurred a few times.

This sequence was found in a woman between 18 and 29 years old in good health. The sequenced sample was blood. The V gene is TRBV7-8, the J gene TRBJ1-4; D unresolved. CDR3 in amino acids: CASSPWGGDNEKLFF. CDR3 DNA: TGTGCCAGCAGCCCTTGGGGTGGCGATAATGAAAAACTGTTTTTT.